This entry is about one TCR beta chain. One end of the junction varies from germline; a read error may be responsible. This sample was taken from a study of shared clonotypes between healthy human individuals. The germline V gene has CDR1 GTSNPN and CDR2 SVGIG (reference sequence). CDR3 size: 11 residues. Measured with immunoSEQ multiplex PCR; TCRdb has only the in-frame clones, and not every one. The sample contains 330,000 or so clones, approximately 79% of which appear only once. The source material was memory CD4+ T cells sorted from blood. Subset of the sample: CD45RA-negative fraction. This TCR was sampled from a man aged 25 to 40 in good health. This chain uses TRBV30 with TRBJ2-7, with TRBD1 matching over 10 bases. Here the CDR3 reads CAWISGTGVLF. The CDR3 nucleotides read TGTGCCTGGATCTCCGGGACAGGGGTTCTCTTC. The whole variable domain, remainder taken from reference TRBV30 and TRBJ2-7, is SQTIHQWPATLVQPVGSPLSLECTVEGTSNPNLYWYRQAAGRGLQLLFYSVGIGQISSEVPQNLSASRPQDRQFILSSKKLLLSDSGFYLCAWISGTGVLFGPGTRLTVT.